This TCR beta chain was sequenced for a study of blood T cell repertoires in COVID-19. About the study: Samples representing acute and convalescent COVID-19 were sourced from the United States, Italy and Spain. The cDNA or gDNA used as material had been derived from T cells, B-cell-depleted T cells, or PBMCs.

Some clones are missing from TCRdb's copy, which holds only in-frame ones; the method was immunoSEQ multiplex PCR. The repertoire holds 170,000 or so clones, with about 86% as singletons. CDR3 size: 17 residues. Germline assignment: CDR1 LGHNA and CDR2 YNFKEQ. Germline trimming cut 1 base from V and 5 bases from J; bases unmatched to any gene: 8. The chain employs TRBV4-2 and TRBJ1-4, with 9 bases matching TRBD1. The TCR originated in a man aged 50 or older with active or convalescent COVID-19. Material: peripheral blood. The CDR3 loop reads CASSQGSSGTGNEKLFF. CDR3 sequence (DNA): TGTGCCAGCAGCCAAGGATCATCCGGGACAGGGAATGAAAAACTGTTTTTT.